The 13 T cell receptor beta chains presented below share a single source sample, sequenced in a study of blood T cell repertoires in COVID-19. Produced via immunoSEQ multiplex PCR; TCRdb's table is partial and in-frame only. The sample consists of about 180,000 clones, around 87% of them appearing once. The sample consisted of peripheral blood. The receptors shown here come from a man aged 35 to 55 with active or convalescent COVID-19.

The chain has TRBV29-1 and TRBJ2-3; the match to TRBD2 covers 7 bases. CDR1 SQVTM and CDR2 ANQGSEA come from the germline V gene. CDR3 length equals 14 residues. J lost 3 bases, V lost 3 bases, and 6 bases had no gene match. CDR3 in amino acids: CSVEGGGGTDTQYF. The CDR3 bases are TGCAGCGTTGAGGGCGGCGGGGGAACAGATACGCAGTATTTT.

This clone was detected only once. The genes are TRBV5-1 and TRBJ2-3, with 7 bases matching TRBD2. The CDR3 length is 20 residues. The germline V gene has CDR1 SGHRS and CDR2 YFSETQ. The junction had 19 bases not matched to a gene; V was cut back by 0 bases and J by 3 bases. This CDR3 is CASSLAGSVYGGRITDTQYF. Here the CDR3 DNA reads TGCGCCAGCAGCTTGGCGGGATCAGTTTACGGGGGGAGGATTACAGATACGCAGTATTTT.

The chain has TRBV5-6 and TRBJ1-1; D is uncertain. Germline assignment: CDR1 SGHDT and CDR2 YYEEEE. Deletions cut 0 bases from V and 3 bases from J, with 6 bases between. This CDR3 spans 13 amino acids. The CDR3 coding sequence is TGTGCCAGCAGCTTGGATCGGGACACTGAAGCTTTCTTT. Translated: CASSLDRDTEAFF. Full variable domain (rest looked up from reference TRBV5-6 and TRBJ1-1): DAGVTQSPTHLIKTRGQQVTLRCSPKSGHDTVSWYQQALGQGPQFIFQYYEEEERQRGNFPDRFSGHQFPNYSSELNVNALLLGDSALYLCASSLDRDTEAFFGQGTRLTVV.

The chain has TRBV5-8 and TRBJ2-3; no clear D gene. With 5 bases removed from V and 2 bases from J, the gap between germline ends came to 9 bases. CDR3 length equals 13 residues. The germline CDR1 and CDR2 sequences are SGHTS and YDEGEE. Here the CDR3 reads CASRHLNTDTQYF. The CDR3 DNA is TGTGCCAGCAGACACCTTAACACAGATACGCAGTATTTT. The full variable domain, rest sourced from reference TRBV5-8 and TRBJ2-3, is EAGVTQSPTHLIKTRGQQATLRCSPISGHTSVYWYQQALGLGLQFLLWYDEGEERNRGNFPPRFSGRQFPNYSSELNVNALELEDSALYLCASRHLNTDTQYFGPGTRLTVL.

This clone was counted a single time. This rearrangement joins TRBV9 to TRBJ1-2; a possible D gene is TRBD1 (5 bases). The V gene's germline CDR1 is SGDLS and CDR2 YYNGEE. Trimming stripped 2 bases from V and 8 bases from J, with 13 bases between. The length of the CDR3 is 13 residues. CDR3 protein: CASSVAVGRGYTF. CDR3 nucleotides: TGTGCCAGCAGCGTTGCCGTGGGGCGCGGCTACACCTTC.

The chain carries TRBV19 and TRBJ1-4, with 8 bases fitting TRBD1. The V gene end was trimmed by 3 bases and the J gene end by 1 base; junction bases not matched to a gene: 10. CDR3 length: 18 residues. CDR1 and CDR2 from the germline V gene are LNHDA and SQIVND (reference sequence). The CDR3 protein is CASSIPWTGRGTNEKLFF. CDR3 nucleotides: TGTGCCAGTAGTATCCCCTGGACAGGGAGGGGAACTAATGAAAAACTGTTTTTT.

This clone is a singleton in its sample. V gene TRBV6-4 combines with J gene TRBJ1-5; possible D gene TRBD1, 5 bases. The CDR3 spans 15 residues. Germline CDR1 and CDR2: MRHNA and SNTAGT. V lost 4 bases, J lost 2 bases, and 12 bases lay in between. CDR3 protein: CASSGTSQGNQPQHF. CDR3 coding DNA: TGTGCCAGCAGTGGGACATCACAGGGCAATCAGCCCCAGCATTTT.

The chain has TRBV30 and TRBJ1-1; D is ambiguous. This CDR3 is built from 12 residues. V lost 2 bases and J 8 bases, leaving 12 bases between the germline ends. CDR1 and CDR2 (germline): GTSNPN, SVGIG (reference sequence). In DNA, the CDR3 is TGTGCCTGGAGTAATATGAGGGTAGAAGCTTTCTTT. Encoded protein: CAWSNMRVEAFF.

This chain links TRBV4-3 with TRBJ1-1; a possible D gene is TRBD1 (5 bases). CDR3 size: 16 residues. In germline, CDR1 is LGHNA, CDR2 YSLEER. Trimming took off 0 bases at V and 5 bases at J, with 16 bases between the two ends. CDR3 nucleotides: TGCGCCAGCAGCCAAGATATCCACGGCAGGGCAACTGAAGCTTTCTTT. It encodes CASSQDIHGRATEAFF.

The chain joins TRBV10-3 to TRBJ2-1; 7 positions match TRBD1. This CDR3 comprises 14 residues. V was pared by 6 bases and J by 7 bases, with 9 bases of the junction left unmatched. Germline V gene lookup returns CDR1 ENHRY and CDR2 SYGVKD. The chain's CDR3 is CAIRRVEGANEQFF. The CDR3 DNA reads TGTGCCATCAGAAGGGTTGAGGGGGCTAATGAGCAGTTCTTC.

The chain joins TRBV9 to TRBJ2-3, with unresolved D. CDR3 length: 14 amino acids. Germline CDR1 SGDLS, CDR2 YYNGEE. V lost 0 bases and J 2 bases, leaving 7 bases between the germline ends. The CDR3 sequence is CASSVGAVTDTQYF. The CDR3, as DNA: TGTGCCAGCAGCGTAGGGGCCGTCACAGATACGCAGTATTTT.

V and J are TRBV10-2 and TRBJ2-1; tentative D call: TRBD1 (6 bases). This CDR3 comprises 15 residues. Trimming pared 6 bases from V and 0 bases from J, leaving 12 bases between. Germline assignment: CDR1 WSHSY and CDR2 SAAADI. CDR3 in amino acids: CASRDRLYSYNEQFF. CDR3 nucleotide sequence: TGCGCCAGCAGGGACAGACTTTACTCCTACAATGAGCAGTTCTTC.

CDR3 sequence reads: CASSPPHRREAFF. DNA of the CDR3: TGTGCCAGCTCACCACCCCATAGGAGGGAAGCTTTCTTT. This chain links TRBV18 with TRBJ1-1; D uncertain. The V and J ends lost 0 bases and 8 bases respectively, with 10 bases between them. The CDR3 is made up of 13 amino acids. CDR1 is KGHSH and CDR2 is LQKENI in the germline V gene.